The subject of this entry is one TCR beta chain. Its antigen target is currently unknown. Base-call qualities are not available, and no considerably larger clone is one nucleotide away. The CDR3 sequence holds 15 residues, the cysteine and phenylalanine included. Only the CDR3 portion is preserved as DNA: 45 bases, with reading frame beginning at the first base. From the germline V gene, CDR1 is SGDLS and CDR2 is YYNGEE. Deletion took 0 bases off V and 4 bases off J, with a span of 13 bases between the germline ends. This sample was taken from a study of cytomegalovirus exposure and HLA in healthy donors (dated by TCRdb to 2015 to 2018). In terms of the full investigation: The 666 repertoires of the first cohort and the roughly 120 validation repertoires were produced on the same platform, according to a later analysis. The study aimed to test whether cataloging public T cell receptors could reveal signatures of past pathogen exposure. Along with the approximately 650-subject first cohort, a separate validation cohort of roughly 110 different subjects was used. To predict cytomegalovirus infection status, the study combined high-throughput TCR immunosequencing, statistical association of individual TCRs with disease status, and machine learning.

Library preparation employed the immunoSEQ multiplex PCR assay. Concerning the study's data processing: To diagnose cytomegalovirus status from the catalog of TCR beta chain sequences, a statistical classification framework was built. This is the immuneACCESS table as TCRdb keeps it, with only in-frame sequences that have V and J called. A part of the clones is gone; compared with another copy, unresolved V genes explain less than half, and the rest is unexplained. The D gene and trimming were derived from the DNA, and the V and J assignments and clone size from that table. In all, the sample holds some 38,000 clones, and 85% to 95% of those were seen once. Clones ranked in the top ten supply 3.3% of the sample. Paper-wide results and their limitations: The classifier was reported to diagnose cytomegalovirus status with high specificity and sensitivity in both the original and validation cohorts. In vitro tests confirmed that a few of the cytomegalovirus-associated TCR beta chains recognize cytomegalovirus antigens. The validation cohort had no HLA typing available for a later analysis, so co-occurrence within that cohort was assessed over all 130 or so repertoires. While some public TCRs were present in many individuals, most TCR sequences turned up only very rarely across donors. The study listed 164 TCR beta chains as associated with cytomegalovirus. It was suggested by the authors that the approach could potentially be generalized to other disease states and immunological phenotypes. A later analysis found that TCRs clustered in the first cohort also tended to co-occur in the approximately 120 validation repertoires, with more than 90% of cluster scores above 0.

Separate from the approximately 700-subject first cohort, the validation cohort of 95 to 150 subjects was the group to which the donors belonged. This receptor was identified in a young man in good health and CMV-seronegative. This sequence uses TRBV9 and TRBJ2-5, and possibly TRBD2, on 5 matching bases. The sample comprised PBMCs. For the CDR3, the sequence is CASSVAVGVAETQYF. The base sequence is TGTGCCAGCAGCGTAGCAGTGGGAGTTGCAGAGACCCAGTACTTC.